Given below is one T cell receptor (beta chain) in context. This receptor's antigen is unknown. Qualities for individual bases were not recorded, and no much larger clone is one base off. This record comes from a study of cytomegalovirus exposure and HLA in healthy donors (dated 2017 in TCRdb). Study-wide context: According to a later analysis, one platform produced both the roughly 120 validation repertoires and the 666 repertoires of the first cohort. The aim of the study was to test whether cataloging public T cell receptors could identify signatures of past pathogen exposure. To predict cytomegalovirus infection status, the study combined high-throughput TCR immunosequencing, statistical association of individual TCRs with disease status, and machine learning. Besides the first cohort of under 700 subjects, a separate validation cohort made up of over a hundred different subjects was used. The full study reports these points: Most TCR sequences were seen in very few donors, while some public TCRs were found in many individuals. The study listed approximately 150 TCR beta chains as associated with cytomegalovirus. Of the cluster scores, 85% to 95% were above 0 in a later analysis, which found that TCRs clustered in the first cohort also tended to co-occur in the 120 validation repertoires. According to the authors, the approach could potentially be generalized to other disease states and immunological phenotypes. Three of the identified cytomegalovirus-associated TCR beta chains were confirmed in vitro to be specific for cytomegalovirus antigens. In both the original and validation cohorts, the classifier was reported to diagnose cytomegalovirus status with high specificity and sensitivity. A later analysis had no HLA typing for the validation cohort, so co-occurrence there was scored across all 120 repertoires.

The library relied on the immunoSEQ multiplex PCR assay. As for how the authors treated the data: A statistical classification framework was built to diagnose cytomegalovirus status from the catalog of TCR beta chain sequences. TCRdb stores this immuneACCESS table with in-frame sequences only. Part of the clones is absent; in the studies checked, under half of the shortfall reflects unresolved V genes, and no reason is known for the rest. D and trimming come from the DNA, and the V and J calls and clone size come from that table. The sample table holds over 250,000 clones, of which roughly 90% were seen once. Approximately 1% of the sample is taken by the ten largest. The CDR3, cysteine through phenylalanine, is 15 amino acids long. This entry keeps only the CDR3 DNA: 45 bases, framed from base 1. The germline V gene sets CDR1 to SGHDT and CDR2 to YYEEEE. Trimming takes 4 bases off V and 8 bases off J; junction bases not matched to a gene: 9.

The donors belonged to the validation cohort of around 130 subjects, which was separate from the roughly 700-subject first cohort. Sequencing was carried out using PBMCs. The TCR comes from a woman aged 30 to 39 in good health and CMV-seropositive. Recombination connected TRBV5-6 to TRBJ2-1, with TRBD1 identical over 10 junction bases. This receptor carries the CDR3 CASSPTGTGADEQFF. In nucleotides, the sequence is TGTGCCAGCAGCCCAACCGGGACAGGGGCCGATGAGCAGTTCTTC.